These 18 T cell receptor beta chains came from one sample sequenced in a study of T-cell reconstitution after alpha-beta-depleted transplantation in children. Preparation of the TCRbeta library involved a method that used unique molecular identifiers. MiXCR, run by TCRdb on the PCR reads, gives a single entry per CDR3 protein. The data show approximately 82,000 distinct CDR3 sequences, with roughly 16% seen just once and about 19% held by the top ten. Sequenced here: PBMCs, mostly from graft donor cells, sampled 180 days after TCRalphabeta/CD19-depleted stem cell transplant. The receptors shown here come from a male patient aged 2-10 years who had a stem cell transplant for acute lymphoblastic leukemia, so the T cells may come from the graft donor.

This clonotype was recorded many times. The J gene is TRBJ2-6, the V gene TRBV5-1; D remains unclear. The CDR3 consists of 14 residues. V was clipped by 0 bases and J by 0 bases, with 1 base between them. CDR1 SGHRS and CDR2 YFSETQ come from the germline V gene. CDR3 DNA: TGCGCCAGCAGCTTGGGCTCTGGGGCCAACGTCCTGACTTTC. Its protein product is CASSLGSGANVLTF.

The chain employs TRBV13 and TRBJ2-7; D perhaps matches TRBD2 (5 bases). The CDR3 is made up of 16 amino acids. Trimming shortened V by 5 bases and J by 0 bases, and 17 bases separated the two germline ends. The germline gives CDR1 PRHDT, CDR2 FYEKMQ (reference sequence). The chain's CDR3 is CASSHTGLGSSYEQYF. CDR3 DNA: TGTGCCAGCAGCCACACTGGCCTTGGGAGCTCCTACGAGCAGTACTTC. Full variable domain (rest looked up from reference TRBV13 and TRBJ2-7): AAGVIQSPRHLIKEKRETATLKCYPIPRHDTVYWYQQGPGQDPQFLISFYEKMQSDKGSIPDRFSAQQFSDYHSELNMSSLELGDSALYFCASSHTGLGSSYEQYFGPGTRLTVT.

This clonotype was seen a few times. V is TRBV4-2 and J is TRBJ1-2, with 8 bases aligning to TRBD1. V lost 0 bases, J lost 6 bases, and 15 bases stayed unmatched. CDR1 is LGHNA and CDR2 is YNFKEQ in the germline V gene. The CDR3 spans 18 residues. CDR3 DNA: TGTGCCAGCAGCCAAGATCCCTCCCAGGGGGCGGTGTTCGATGGCTACACCTTC. It specifies CASSQDPSQGAVFDGYTF.

The rearrangement joins TRBV12-3 or TRBV12-4 to TRBJ1-4; the D is unclear. Trimming left V 10 bases short and J 6 bases short, with 15 bases between. The CDR3 loop spans 13 amino acids. CDR3 region: CATSRGSDEKLFF. CDR3 nucleotides: TGTGCCACGTCCCGGGGTAGTGATGAAAAACTGTTTTTT.

A few counts support this clonotype. The J gene is TRBJ1-6, the V gene TRBV9; tentative D call: TRBD1 (6 bases). CDR3 length equals 14 residues. V was trimmed by 0 bases and J by 8 bases, leaving 9 bases between them. Germline CDR1 reads SGDLS; CDR2 reads YYNGEE. The CDR3 DNA reads as TGTGCCAGCAGCGTAGTGGCAGGGGATTCACCCCTCCACTTT. Amino acid sequence: CASSVVAGDSPLHF.

In nucleotides, the CDR3 is TGTGCCAGCAGCTTCGGAGGGGACGGAAACACCATATATTTT. Protein sequence: CASSFGGDGNTIYF. The V and J genes are TRBV5-6 and TRBJ1-3, with D possibly matching TRBD1 (5 bases). CDR1 is SGHDT and CDR2 is YYEEEE in the germline V gene. V was pared by 2 bases and J by 4 bases, with 10 bases between. The CDR3 covers 14 residues.

This clonotype was seen only a few times. The rearrangement joins TRBV7-8 to TRBJ2-5; 13 nucleotides match TRBD2. The germline CDR1 and CDR2 sequences are SGHVS and FQNEAQ. J gave up 0 bases and V 4 bases, and 11 bases lay outside the gene matches. This CDR3 comprises 19 residues. CDR3 loop: CASSWATGLAGPYQETQYF. The CDR3 DNA reads as TGTGCCAGCAGCTGGGCTACGGGACTAGCGGGACCGTACCAAGAGACCCAGTACTTC.

This clonotype was recorded many times. This chain joins TRBV29-1 and TRBJ2-3, with 8 bases lining up with TRBD2. The CDR3 totals 13 residues. Trimming cost V 5 bases and J 4 bases; bases outside gene matches: 5. Germline lookup yields CDR1 SQVTM and CDR2 ANQGSEA. CDR3 sequence (DNA): TGCAGCGTTCTCCGGGGGGGGGCAGATACGCAGTATTTT. This sequence encodes CSVLRGGADTQYF.

This clonotype was seen many times. The chain uses TRBV6-5 and TRBJ1-2, with D perhaps matching TRBD1 (5 bases). V gave up 4 bases and J gave up 1 base, with 16 bases separating them. Per the germline V gene, CDR1 is MNHEY and CDR2 is SVGAGI. The CDR3 length is 16 residues. CDR3 DNA: TGTGCCAGCAGTTCCCTTTTAGTGGGGGATAACTATGGCTACACCTTC. Its protein is CASSSLLVGDNYGYTF.

This clonotype has only a few counts. The chain employs TRBV7-2 and TRBJ2-5, with D hard to call. The germline gives CDR1 SGHTA, CDR2 FQGNSA. This CDR3 region has 15 residues. Between the trimmed V and J ends, which lost 4 bases and 2 bases, there was a span of 14 bases. DNA for the CDR3: TGTGCCAGCAGCTATCTTAGGGCGTCTCAAGAGACCCAGTACTTC. It is translated as CASSYLRASQETQYF.

This clonotype has a count of ten or more. The chain combines TRBV6-5 with TRBJ2-2; 12 bases map to TRBD1. The CDR3 length is 15 residues. V trimming: 4 bases; J trimming: 5 bases; junction bases outside the gene matches: 2. Germline values: CDR1 MNHEY, CDR2 SVGAGI. The CDR3 DNA reads TGTGCCAGCAGTTGGGACAGGGGGCAGACCGGGGAGCTGTTTTTT. Residues: CASSWDRGQTGELFF.

This clonotype was observed a handful of times. The V call is TRBV5-1, the J call TRBJ1-5, with D tentatively TRBD1 (6 bases). V was pared by 3 bases and J by 6 bases, with 16 bases between. This CDR3 has 15 residues. Germline CDR1 reads SGHRS; CDR2 reads YFSETQ. The CDR3 DNA is TGCGCCAGCAGCTCCACAATACAGGGCGGTCAGCCCCAGCATTTT. Translated: CASSSTIQGGQPQHF.

Of note for this clonotype: A much larger clone lies one base from this, so it may be a read error. The CDR3 DNA reads TGTGCCAGCAGTTCGCGTATCGGGGGGCCGATAGATACGCAGTATTTT. Protein sequence: CASSSRIGGPIDTQYF. The V gene is TRBV12-3 or TRBV12-4, the J gene TRBJ2-3, with D tentatively TRBD2 (7 bases). V lost 4 bases and J 5 bases, leaving 19 bases between the germline ends. The CDR3 is 16 residues long.

The chain links TRBV7-2 to TRBJ2-7, with D tentatively TRBD2 (7 bases). The CDR3 contains 17 residues. The germline V gene encodes CDR1 SGHTA and CDR2 FQGNSA. V lost 1 base and J lost 6, with 22 bases in between. This CDR3 reads CASSLGELGGAFSEQYF. Here the CDR3 DNA reads TGTGCCAGCAGCTTAGGAGAGTTGGGGGGGGCGTTCTCCGAGCAGTACTTC.

Many counts were recorded for this clonotype. In nucleotides, the CDR3 is TGCGCCAGCAGCCCCCGGACGGCGAACACCGGGGAGCTGTTTTTT. It specifies CASSPRTANTGELFF. The chain couples TRBV4-3 to TRBJ2-2; no firm D call. CDR1 LGHNA and CDR2 YSLEER come from the germline V gene. This CDR3 has 15 residues. V lost 4 bases and J 0 bases, leaving 9 bases between the germline ends.

This clonotype was counted between two and nine times. The CDR3 loop reads CASSQLSSWGSSYNEQFF. The CDR3 nucleotides are TGTGCCAGCAGCCAACTTTCATCATGGGGGAGCTCCTACAATGAGCAGTTCTTC. V and J are TRBV3-1 and TRBJ2-1; D might be TRBD1 or TRBD2, each matching 5 bases. The V and J ends lost 2 bases and 0 bases respectively, with 17 bases between them. The germline gives CDR1 LGHDT, CDR2 YNNKEL (reference sequence). The CDR3 is 18 residues long.

This clonotype came up a few times. This chain links TRBV4-2 with TRBJ2-7; no clear D gene. The germline V gene encodes CDR1 LGHNA and CDR2 YNFKEQ. Trimming took 0 bases from V and 3 from J, leaving 9 bases between them. The CDR3 consists of 14 residues. The CDR3 spells CASSQESGDYEQYF. The CDR3 bases are TGTGCCAGCAGCCAAGAGTCGGGCGACTACGAGCAGTACTTC.

In its sample, this clonotype was seen many times. The rearrangement uses TRBV5-6 and TRBJ1-1; D not resolved. CDR1 and CDR2 (germline): SGHDT, YYEEEE. There are 15 residues in the CDR3. The V gene lost 5 bases and the J gene lost 1 base, with 15 bases spanning the gap. The CDR3 region is CASRGLGQSNTEAFF. The CDR3 nucleotides are TGTGCCAGCAGAGGCCTAGGGCAGTCGAACACTGAAGCTTTCTTT.